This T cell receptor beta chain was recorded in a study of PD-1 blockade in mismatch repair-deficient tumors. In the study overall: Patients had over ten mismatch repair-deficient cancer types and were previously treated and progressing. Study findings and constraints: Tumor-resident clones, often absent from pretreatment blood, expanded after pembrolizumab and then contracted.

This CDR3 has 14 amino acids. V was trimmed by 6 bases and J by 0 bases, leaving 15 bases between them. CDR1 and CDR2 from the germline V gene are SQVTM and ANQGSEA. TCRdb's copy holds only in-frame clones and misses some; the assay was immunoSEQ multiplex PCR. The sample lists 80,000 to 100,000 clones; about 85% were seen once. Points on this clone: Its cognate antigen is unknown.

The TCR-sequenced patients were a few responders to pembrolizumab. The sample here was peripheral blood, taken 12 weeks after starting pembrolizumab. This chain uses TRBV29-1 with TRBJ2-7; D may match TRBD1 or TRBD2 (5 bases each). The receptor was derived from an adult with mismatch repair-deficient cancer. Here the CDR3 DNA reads TGCAGCGTATGGGACCGCGCTAGCTCCTACGAGCAGTACTTC. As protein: CSVWDRASSYEQYF.